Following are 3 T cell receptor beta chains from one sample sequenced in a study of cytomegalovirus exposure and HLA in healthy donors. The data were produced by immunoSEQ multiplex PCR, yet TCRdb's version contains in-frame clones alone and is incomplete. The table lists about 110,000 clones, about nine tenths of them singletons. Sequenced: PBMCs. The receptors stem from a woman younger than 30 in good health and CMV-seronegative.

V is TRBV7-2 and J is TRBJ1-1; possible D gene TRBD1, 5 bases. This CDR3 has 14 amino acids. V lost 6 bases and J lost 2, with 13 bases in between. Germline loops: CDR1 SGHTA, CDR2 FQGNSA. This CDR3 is CASSSGGVNTEAFF. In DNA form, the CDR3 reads TGTGCCAGCAGTTCGGGGGGGGTCAACACTGAAGCTTTCTTT.

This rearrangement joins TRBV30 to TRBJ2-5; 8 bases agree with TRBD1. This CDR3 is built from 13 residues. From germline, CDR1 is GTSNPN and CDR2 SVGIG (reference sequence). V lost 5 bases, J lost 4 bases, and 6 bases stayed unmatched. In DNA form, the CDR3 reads TGTGCCTGGGACAGGGGAAGCAGAGAGACCCAGTACTTC. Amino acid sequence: CAWDRGSRETQYF.

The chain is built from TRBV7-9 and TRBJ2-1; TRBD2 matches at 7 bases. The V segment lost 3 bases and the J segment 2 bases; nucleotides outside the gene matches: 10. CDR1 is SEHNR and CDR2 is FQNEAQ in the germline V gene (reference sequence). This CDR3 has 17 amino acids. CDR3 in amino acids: CASSFPSGAGPYNEQFF. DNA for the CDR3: TGTGCCAGCAGCTTCCCTAGCGGAGCGGGCCCCTACAATGAGCAGTTCTTC.